This T cell receptor beta chain emerged from a study of cytomegalovirus exposure and HLA in healthy donors (dated 2017 in TCRdb). As for the study more broadly: A later analysis indicated that the 90 to 150 validation repertoires were generated on the platform also employed for the approximately 690 repertoires of the first cohort. Besides the first cohort of 550 to 750 subjects, a separate validation cohort made up of 120 different subjects was used. The study was designed to test whether signatures of past pathogen exposure could be identified by cataloging public T cell receptors. To predict cytomegalovirus infection status, the study brought together high-throughput TCR immunosequencing, statistical association of individual TCRs with disease status, and machine learning.

The library was prepared using the immunoSEQ multiplex PCR assay. Per the source publication's procedure: To diagnose cytomegalovirus status from the catalog of TCR beta chain sequences, a statistical classification framework was built. This immuneACCESS table, as held by TCRdb, lists in-frame sequences with V and J called but not all clones. Of the missing ones, under half trace to an unresolved V gene in checked studies; the others have no known cause. The V and J calls and clone size are taken from that table; D and trimming were inferred from the DNA. Recorded for this sample are more than 110,000 clones; roughly nine tenths of them occurred a single time. The ten largest clones capture just under 3% of the sample. Turning to this clone: The antigen it recognizes is unknown. Base qualities are not at hand, and no much larger clone is one base apart. Other DNA variants within this sample encode the same CDR3.

Broader findings and caveats from the paper: The classifier was reported to diagnose cytomegalovirus status with high specificity and sensitivity in both the original and validation cohorts. The authors suggested that the approach could potentially be extended to other disease states and immunological phenotypes. A later analysis had no HLA typing for the validation cohort, so co-occurrence there was scored across all 110 or so repertoires. A later analysis found that TCRs clustered in the first cohort also tended to co-occur in the 130 or so validation repertoires, with approximately 95% of cluster scores above 0. A total of 150 to 200 TCR beta chains were listed by the study as associated with cytomegalovirus. Three of the identified cytomegalovirus-associated TCR beta chains were confirmed in vitro to be specific for cytomegalovirus antigens. Most TCR sequences were seen in very few donors, while some public TCRs were found in many individuals.

The CDR3, from cysteine to phenylalanine, totals 15 residues. Of all the DNA, just the CDR3 is kept, 45 bases in frame from base 1. Relative to germline, V is 0 bases shorter and J is 0 bases shorter, with 9 bases between their ends. The germline V gene encodes CDR1 SGHRS and CDR2 YFSETQ. Donors formed part of the validation cohort, which comprised 120 or so subjects and was distinct from the first cohort of fewer than 750 subjects. This clonotype was obtained from a man younger than 30 in good health and CMV-seronegative. Recombination linked TRBV5-1 to TRBJ1-1; no D gene is confidently identified. Sequencing was performed on PBMCs. Here is the DNA: TGCGCCAGCAGCTTGGTTTCGGGATTGAACACTGAAGCTTTCTTT. It translates as CASSLVSGLNTEAFF.